Below, one T cell receptor (beta chain) is given with its context. Deep-level settings were used for running the assay. Repertoires were generated with immunoSEQ multiplex PCR, while TCRdb's copy carries only in-frame clones and drops some. Among approximately 500,000 clones listed, 75% to 80% were seen once. The data originate from a study of shared clonotypes between healthy human individuals. V was shortened by 4 bases and J by 0 bases, with 14 bases between the two germline ends. From germline, CDR1 is SGHNT and CDR2 YYREEE (reference sequence). The CDR3 runs 16 residues. The sample consisted of PBMCs. The rearrangement uses TRBV5-4 and TRBJ2-1, with D perhaps TRBD1 (5 bases). This clonotype was obtained from a woman between 40 and 55 years old in good health. Some clones in this sample may be carry-over from other donors' samples. Here the CDR3 reads CASSALADISYNEQFF. The DNA of the CDR3 is TGTGCCAGCAGCGCCCTCGCGGACATCTCCTACAATGAGCAGTTCTTC.